The clone carrying this T cell receptor (beta chain) occurred a few times. A sample-barcoded 5' primer and a J-beta primer mix were used in a second PCR of about 6 to 12 cycles. At least 2.5 million CDR3-containing paired-end reads were obtained per sample. TCRdb re-analysed the 5' RACE reads in MiXCR, keeping a single row per CDR3 protein. The repertoire holds 1.5 million to 2 million distinct CDR3 sequences, with just under 50% as singletons. This sample was taken from a study of blood T cells in healthy people across ages. Germline CDR1 and CDR2: SGHRS and YFSETQ. J gave up 7 bases and V 3 bases, and 7 bases lay outside the gene matches. This CDR3 region has 15 residues. A minimum of 7 million PBMCs was isolated per sample.

Specimen: blood. The genes are TRBV5-1 and TRBJ1-2, with 12 bases fitting TRBD1. This sequence was found in a middle-aged woman in good health. CDR3 sequence (DNA): TGCGCCAGCAGCTCCTCCGGGACAGGGGGCTCTGGCTACACCTTC. Translation gives CASSSSGTGGSGYTF. Drawing the rest from reference TRBV5-1 and TRBJ1-2, the complete variable domain is KAGVTQTPRYLIKTRGQQVTLSCSPISGHRSVSWYQQTPGQGLQFLFEYFSETQRNKGNFPGRFSGRQFSNSRSEMNVSTLELGDSALYLCASSSSGTGGSGYTFGSGTRLTVV.